This TCR beta chain is drawn from a study of T cell responses to AZD1222 COVID-19 vaccine. Regarding the study as a whole: Close to half of spike-specific TCRs reportedly recognize unmutated variant regions.

Germline V lookup: CDR1 SEHNR, CDR2 FQNEAQ (reference sequence). The ends were cut back, 1 base at V and 4 bases at J, with 10 bases in the middle. The length of the CDR3 is 14 residues. Sequenced by immunoSEQ multiplex PCR; TCRdb stores in-frame clones only, minus some. The repertoire holds roughly 140,000 clones, with about nine tenths as singletons. A remark on this clone: Its antigen is still unknown.

The sequence derives from an adult in good health. The V and J genes are TRBV7-9 and TRBJ1-1; D is possibly TRBD1 (5 bases). The sequencing used peripheral blood, collected on day 0 of MenACWY control vaccination. CDR3 residues: CASSLGGVGTEAFF. The CDR3 DNA is TGTGCCAGCAGCTTAGGGGGGGTAGGCACTGAAGCTTTCTTT.